Reported below is one T cell receptor beta chain. The antigen this receptor binds is unknown. Qualities for individual bases were not recorded, and no much larger clone is one base off. This record comes from a study of control samples from healthy donors and cancer patients (TCRdb year 2020). The CDR3 sequence holds 14 residues, the cysteine and phenylalanine included. CDR3 DNA only is kept here, 42 bases in frame from base 1. A distance of 19 bases separates the germline ends of V and J, which lose 5 bases and 9 bases respectively. According to the germline V gene, CDR1 reads SGHTA and CDR2 reads FQGNSA. The library was made by the immunoSEQ multiplex PCR assay. Entries here come from immuneACCESS through TCRdb and include only in-frame sequences with V and J called. Some clones fail to appear in such tables; in the studies checked, an unresolved V gene covers under half of the shortfall, and the cause of the remainder is unknown. The sample table shows approximately 81,000 clones, and approximately 94% are seen once. The biggest ten clones account for approximately 4.8% of the sample.

What was sequenced was blood. The chain is assembled from TRBV7-2 and TRBJ2-5; TRBD1 is a possible D gene, resting on 6 matching bases. The TCR originated in a woman aged 18-35 years in good health. The CDR3 loop reads CASSVDRISKAQYF. The DNA sequence follows: TGTGCCAGCAGCGTAGACAGGATAAGCAAGGCCCAGTACTTC.